The rows below give T cell receptor beta chains drawn from one sample of a study of control samples from healthy donors and cancer patients. Clones were read by immunoSEQ multiplex PCR, and TCRdb kept only the in-frame ones, dropping some. The data show 170,000 or so clones, 90% to 95% seen once. The sample consisted of blood. The receptors derive from a man between 18 and 35 years old in good health. The CDR3 runs from the conserved cysteine through the conserved F or W. Each record gives: clone size, V gene, D gene, J gene, CDR3 DNA, CDR3 protein. A D gene is named only where the DNA matches it firmly. Rows may omit the clone size; those that give it use once, few, many or a size class.

abundance: .; v_gene: TRBV19; d_gene: .; j_gene: TRBJ1-5; CDR3nt: TGTGCCAGCTCAACAGGAAATCAGCCCCAGCATTTT; CDR3aa: CASSTGNQPQHF
abundance: .; v_gene: TRBV6-5; d_gene: .; j_gene: TRBJ2-7; CDR3nt: TGTGCCAGCAGGGCAGGCCCCACCTACGAGCAGTACTTC; CDR3aa: CASRAGPTYEQYF
abundance: .; v_gene: TRBV10-3; d_gene: .; j_gene: TRBJ2-3; CDR3nt: TGTGCCATCAGTGCTGGGGGAGGGGGGGTAATCACAGATACGCAGTATTTT; CDR3aa: CAISAGGGGVITDTQYF
abundance: .; v_gene: TRBV3-1/TRBV3-2; d_gene: .; j_gene: TRBJ2-5; CDR3nt: TGTGCCAGCAGCCAAGATCTCGGGGCCTCGCGGGAGACCCAGTACTTC; CDR3aa: CASSQDLGASRETQYF
abundance: .; v_gene: TRBV5-4; d_gene: TRBD1; j_gene: TRBJ2-7; CDR3nt: TGTGCCAGCAGCTTAGGCGGGACAGGGCTCTACGAGCAGTACTTC; CDR3aa: CASSLGGTGLYEQYF
abundance: .; v_gene: TRBV10-2; d_gene: .; j_gene: TRBJ2-7; CDR3nt: TGCGCCAGCAGTGTCTCCTACGAGCAGTACTTC; CDR3aa: CASSVSYEQYF
abundance: .; v_gene: TRBV11-2; d_gene: TRBD2; j_gene: TRBJ2-1; CDR3nt: TGTGCCAGCAGCCCACTAGCGGGGGCCTACAATGAGCAGTTCTTC; CDR3aa: CASSPLAGAYNEQFF
abundance: once; v_gene: TRBV9; d_gene: .; j_gene: TRBJ1-2; CDR3nt: TGTGCCAGCAGCCCCAGGGACCCCTATGGCTACACCTTC; CDR3aa: CASSPRDPYGYTF
abundance: once; v_gene: TRBV13; d_gene: .; j_gene: TRBJ2-1; CDR3nt: TGTGCCAGCAGTTCTACAGGGAATGAGCAGTTCTTC; CDR3aa: CASSSTGNEQFF
abundance: .; v_gene: TRBV5-1; d_gene: TRBD2; j_gene: TRBJ2-5; CDR3nt: TGCGCCAGCACCCCGGGAGAGGGAGCGGGGCTCCTAGGGGAGACCCAGTACTTC; CDR3aa: CASTPGEGAGLLGETQYF
abundance: once; v_gene: TRBV12-5; d_gene: .; j_gene: TRBJ2-7; CDR3nt: TGTGCTAGTGGCCTCCGGGACGGAGGGGTCAGGGGGTCCTACGAGCAGTACTTC; CDR3aa: CASGLRDGGVRGSYEQYF
abundance: .; v_gene: TRBV9; d_gene: .; j_gene: TRBJ2-3; CDR3nt: TGTGCCAGCAGCGTAGGAATCGGGGACACAGATACGCAGTATTTT; CDR3aa: CASSVGIGDTDTQYF
abundance: .; v_gene: TRBV5-1; d_gene: .; j_gene: TRBJ2-7; CDR3nt: TGCGCCAGCAGCTTCGGGGTTGGAGAGACCTACGAGCAGTACTTC; CDR3aa: CASSFGVGETYEQYF
abundance: .; v_gene: TRBV3-1/TRBV3-2; d_gene: .; j_gene: TRBJ1-3; CDR3nt: TGTGCCAGCAGTCTGGCGAACGGAAACACCATATATTTT; CDR3aa: CASSLANGNTIYF
abundance: .; v_gene: TRBV21-1; d_gene: .; j_gene: TRBJ2-4; CDR3nt: TGTGCCAGCAGCAAAGCGCTTTGGGGGGGGCTTGGCGACATTCAGTACTTC; CDR3aa: CASSKALWGGLGDIQYF
abundance: .; v_gene: TRBV2; d_gene: .; j_gene: TRBJ1-5; CDR3nt: TGTGCCAGCAAACGGGTCGGGGAAAGTTCGCCCCAGCATTTT; CDR3aa: CASKRVGESSPQHF
abundance: .; v_gene: TRBV6-1; d_gene: .; j_gene: TRBJ1-6; CDR3nt: TGTGCCAGCAGTGTTGTAAGGACCGAAGATTATAATTCACCCCTCCACTTT; CDR3aa: CASSVVRTEDYNSPLHF
abundance: .; v_gene: TRBV7-8; d_gene: .; j_gene: TRBJ2-4; CDR3nt: TGTGCCAGCAGCTTAGGTACAGGATTAGCCAAAAACATTCAGTACTTC; CDR3aa: CASSLGTGLAKNIQYF
abundance: .; v_gene: TRBV19; d_gene: TRBD1; j_gene: TRBJ2-2; CDR3nt: TGTGCCAGTAGTGCCCAGACAGGGGCGAACACCGGGGAGCTGTTTTTT; CDR3aa: CASSAQTGANTGELFF
abundance: .; v_gene: TRBV7-3; d_gene: TRBD1; j_gene: TRBJ2-5; CDR3nt: TGTGCCAGCAGCCTAGGGGACAGCACCCAAGAGACCCAGTACTTC; CDR3aa: CASSLGDSTQETQYF
abundance: .; v_gene: TRBV19; d_gene: .; j_gene: TRBJ1-6; CDR3nt: TGTGCCAGTAGCACTTCTACCGTCCGGGCCGTTAGGTCACCCCTCCACTTT; CDR3aa: CASSTSTVRAVRSPLHF
abundance: once; v_gene: TRBV25-1; d_gene: .; j_gene: TRBJ2-5; CDR3nt: TGTGCCAGCAGTGGTCCCAGGGAGACCCAGTACTTC; CDR3aa: CASSGPRETQYF
abundance: .; v_gene: TRBV25-1; d_gene: .; j_gene: TRBJ1-3; CDR3nt: TGTGCCAGCAGTGAGTTGGGGGCCAATGGAAACACCATATATTTT; CDR3aa: CASSELGANGNTIYF
abundance: .; v_gene: TRBV30; d_gene: .; j_gene: TRBJ1-1; CDR3nt: TGTGCCTGGAGTGTCGGGCTTGAAGCTTTCTTT; CDR3aa: CAWSVGLEAFF
abundance: .; v_gene: TRBV10-3; d_gene: .; j_gene: TRBJ1-2; CDR3nt: TGTGCCACCCGAGGGACTGAAAGTTATGGCTACACCTTC; CDR3aa: CATRGTESYGYTF
abundance: .; v_gene: TRBV2; d_gene: TRBD1; j_gene: TRBJ2-1; CDR3nt: TGTGCCAGCAAAGATGTAGGACAGGGTAAGGACAATGAGCAGTTCTTC; CDR3aa: CASKDVGQGKDNEQFF
abundance: .; v_gene: TRBV7-8; d_gene: .; j_gene: TRBJ1-6; CDR3nt: TGTGCCAGCAGCTTGGAAGTGGGTTCCTATAATTCACCCCTCCACTTT; CDR3aa: CASSLEVGSYNSPLHF
abundance: .; v_gene: TRBV6-5; d_gene: .; j_gene: TRBJ1-6; CDR3nt: TGTGCCAGCAGTTACTCGATAGGGAACGATTCACCCCTCCACTTT; CDR3aa: CASSYSIGNDSPLHF
abundance: .; v_gene: TRBV24-1; d_gene: .; j_gene: TRBJ2-6; CDR3nt: TGTGCCACCAGTGACTCGGACTCATATGGGGCCAACGTCCTGACTTTC; CDR3aa: CATSDSDSYGANVLTF
abundance: .; v_gene: TRBV11-2; d_gene: .; j_gene: TRBJ2-7; CDR3nt: TGTGCCAGCAGCTTCAACCAACTAGCGAGGGGGGAGCAGTACTTC; CDR3aa: CASSFNQLARGEQYF
abundance: .; v_gene: TRBV12-3/TRBV12-4; d_gene: .; j_gene: TRBJ2-3; CDR3nt: TGTGCCAGCAGCCGGATTAGCACAGATACGCAGTATTTT; CDR3aa: CASSRISTDTQYF
abundance: .; v_gene: TRBV14; d_gene: .; j_gene: TRBJ1-4; CDR3nt: TGTGCCAGCAGCCAAGGCCTTTTCATCTGGCCCCTGAAGAGTAATGAAAAACTGTTTTTT; CDR3aa: CASSQGLFIWPLKSNEKLFF
abundance: .; v_gene: TRBV7-3; d_gene: .; j_gene: TRBJ1-1; CDR3nt: TGTCGGCAGGTGAACACTGAAGCTTTCTTT; CDR3aa: CRQVNTEAFF
abundance: .; v_gene: TRBV12-3/TRBV12-4; d_gene: .; j_gene: TRBJ2-6; CDR3nt: TGTGCCAGCACTCACTCTGGGGCCAACGTCCTGACTTTC; CDR3aa: CASTHSGANVLTF
abundance: few; v_gene: TRBV30; d_gene: .; j_gene: TRBJ1-6; CDR3nt: TGTGCCTGGAGTGTACAGGTGGGGGGTTCACCCCTCCACTTT; CDR3aa: CAWSVQVGGSPLHF
abundance: .; v_gene: TRBV2; d_gene: .; j_gene: TRBJ2-7; CDR3nt: TGTGCCAGCAGTCAACAGGTTTCTGGCTACGAGCAGTACTTC; CDR3aa: CASSQQVSGYEQYF
abundance: .; v_gene: TRBV5-4; d_gene: .; j_gene: TRBJ2-7; CDR3nt: TGTGCCAGCAGCCGTTTACAGGGAAGCGACGAGCAGTACTTC; CDR3aa: CASSRLQGSDEQYF
abundance: once; v_gene: TRBV5-1; d_gene: .; j_gene: TRBJ1-1; CDR3nt: TGCGCCAGCAGCCCCCGAGGGGCCATGAACACTGAAGCTTTCTTT; CDR3aa: CASSPRGAMNTEAFF
abundance: .; v_gene: TRBV10-2; d_gene: .; j_gene: TRBJ2-1; CDR3nt: TGCGCCAGCAGTGCAGGACGACTCCCGAACAATGAGCAGTTCTTC; CDR3aa: CASSAGRLPNNEQFF
abundance: once; v_gene: TRBV7-8; d_gene: TRBD1; j_gene: TRBJ2-4; CDR3nt: TGTGCCAGCAGCTCTACCCTCCCAGGACAGGGAAACATTCAGTACTTC; CDR3aa: CASSSTLPGQGNIQYF
abundance: .; v_gene: TRBV25-1; d_gene: TRBD1; j_gene: TRBJ1-4; CDR3nt: TGTGCCAGCAGTAGGGGGACAGGGGTTGAAAAACTGTTTTTT; CDR3aa: CASSRGTGVEKLFF
abundance: .; v_gene: TRBV9; d_gene: TRBD2; j_gene: TRBJ2-1; CDR3nt: TGTGCCAGCAGCGCCCGGGGGGGTCAGGGATACAATGAGCAGTTCTTC; CDR3aa: CASSARGGQGYNEQFF
abundance: .; v_gene: TRBV5-1; d_gene: TRBD2; j_gene: TRBJ2-1; CDR3nt: TGCGCCAGCAGCTTGACCGGGACTAGCGGTTACAATGAGCAGTTCTTC; CDR3aa: CASSLTGTSGYNEQFF
abundance: once; v_gene: TRBV30; d_gene: TRBD1; j_gene: TRBJ2-1; CDR3nt: TGTGCCTGGGGGGCAGGGACAGGGTTCGATGAGCAGTTCTTC; CDR3aa: CAWGAGTGFDEQFF
abundance: .; v_gene: TRBV12-5; d_gene: .; j_gene: TRBJ2-6; CDR3nt: TGTGCTAGTGGGATAGATCTTTTTGGGGCCAACGTCCTGACTTTC; CDR3aa: CASGIDLFGANVLTF
abundance: .; v_gene: TRBV5-8; d_gene: .; j_gene: TRBJ2-3; CDR3nt: TGTGCCAGCAGCCCCCGCGGGGTCTCAGATACGCAGTATTTT; CDR3aa: CASSPRGVSDTQYF
abundance: once; v_gene: TRBV6-5; d_gene: .; j_gene: TRBJ1-3; CDR3nt: TGTGCCAGCAGTCTATCACCTGGAAACACCATATATTTT; CDR3aa: CASSLSPGNTIYF
abundance: .; v_gene: TRBV7-8; d_gene: .; j_gene: TRBJ1-2; CDR3nt: TGTGCCAGCAGCTTGACAGGTACCGATGGCTACACCTTC; CDR3aa: CASSLTGTDGYTF
abundance: .; v_gene: TRBV19; d_gene: TRBD2; j_gene: TRBJ2-1; CDR3nt: TGTGCCAGTAGTACCGAACTAGCGGGGGGGCGCGATGAGCAGTTCTTC; CDR3aa: CASSTELAGGRDEQFF
abundance: .; v_gene: TRBV7-2; d_gene: TRBD2; j_gene: TRBJ2-7; CDR3nt: TGTGCCAGCAGCTTGGGTAGCGGGGGGCCCAACGAGCAGTACTTC; CDR3aa: CASSLGSGGPNEQYF
abundance: .; v_gene: TRBV2; d_gene: TRBD2; j_gene: TRBJ2-1; CDR3nt: TGTGCCAGCAGTGAAGGGGGCGGGGGGGGGTTCCGGTTCTTC; CDR3aa: CASSEGGGGGFRFF
abundance: .; v_gene: TRBV27; d_gene: .; j_gene: TRBJ1-1; CDR3nt: TGTGCCAGCAGTCCTCAACTTTCGGGCGTTGAAGCTTTCTTT; CDR3aa: CASSPQLSGVEAFF
abundance: .; v_gene: TRBV5-1; d_gene: .; j_gene: TRBJ2-5; CDR3nt: TGCGCCAGCAGACAGGGACTCCAAGAGACCCAGTACTTC; CDR3aa: CASRQGLQETQYF
abundance: .; v_gene: TRBV7-8; d_gene: TRBD1; j_gene: TRBJ2-1; CDR3nt: TGTGCCAGCAGGACGACAGGGTCATTCCCTGAGCAGTTCTTC; CDR3aa: CASRTTGSFPEQFF
abundance: few; v_gene: TRBV12-5; d_gene: .; j_gene: TRBJ1-1; CDR3nt: TGTGCTAGTGGTCTCCGGCAGGATCAAGCTTTCTTT; CDR3aa: CASGLRQDQAFF